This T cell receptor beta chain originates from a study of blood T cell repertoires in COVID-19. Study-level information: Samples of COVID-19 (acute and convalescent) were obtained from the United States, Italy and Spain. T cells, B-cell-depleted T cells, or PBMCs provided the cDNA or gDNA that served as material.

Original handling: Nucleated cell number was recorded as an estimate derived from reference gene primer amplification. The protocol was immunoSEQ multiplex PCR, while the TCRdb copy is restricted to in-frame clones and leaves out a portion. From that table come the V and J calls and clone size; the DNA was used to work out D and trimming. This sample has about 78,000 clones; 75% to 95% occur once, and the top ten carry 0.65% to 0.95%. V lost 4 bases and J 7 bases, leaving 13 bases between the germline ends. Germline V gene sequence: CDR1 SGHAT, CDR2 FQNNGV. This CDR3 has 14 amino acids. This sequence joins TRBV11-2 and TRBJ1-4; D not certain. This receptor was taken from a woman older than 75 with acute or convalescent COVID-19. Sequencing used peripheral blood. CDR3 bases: TGTGCCAGCAGCTCCCCGGCAGAGGGTGAAAAACTGTTTTTT. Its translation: CASSSPAEGEKLFF.